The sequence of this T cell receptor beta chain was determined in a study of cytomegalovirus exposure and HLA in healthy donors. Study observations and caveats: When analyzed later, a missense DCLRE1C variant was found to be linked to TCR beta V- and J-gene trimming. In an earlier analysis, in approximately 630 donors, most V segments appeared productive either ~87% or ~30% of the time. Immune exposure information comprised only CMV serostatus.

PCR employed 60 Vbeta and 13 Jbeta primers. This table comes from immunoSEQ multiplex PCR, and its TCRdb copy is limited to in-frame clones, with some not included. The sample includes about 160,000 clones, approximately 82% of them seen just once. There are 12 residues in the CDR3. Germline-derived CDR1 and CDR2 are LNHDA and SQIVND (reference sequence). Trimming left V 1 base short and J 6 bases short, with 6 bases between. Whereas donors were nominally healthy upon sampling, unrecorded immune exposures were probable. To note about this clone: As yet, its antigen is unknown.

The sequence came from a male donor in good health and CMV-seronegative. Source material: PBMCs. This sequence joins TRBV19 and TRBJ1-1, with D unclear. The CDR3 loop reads CASSIAGPEAFF. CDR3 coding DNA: TGTGCCAGTAGTATAGCTGGCCCTGAAGCTTTCTTT.